This TCR beta chain emerged from a study of beta chain features in type 1 diabetes. Findings and caveats of the study: Patients' naive, central memory and regulatory TCRB repertoires appeared more alike than those of healthy donors. For Type 1 diabetes patients, all four CD4+ subsets carried TCRB CDR3s that were moderately but significantly shorter.

Using CD45RO/CCR7/CD25/CD127/CD95/CD27, CD4+ naive, central memory, regulatory and stem cell-like memory cells were sorted. V shed 2 bases and J shed 2 bases, with 10 bases lying between them. Germline CDR1 is GTSNPN and CDR2 is SVGIG (reference sequence). The CDR3 runs to 13 residues. This clone has only a few counts. What it binds is not known. cDNA synthesis used the whole RNA isolate, giving expressed TCRB sequences. Approximately 3.6 million reads per sample on average were obtained from naive, central memory and regulatory T cell samples. TCRdb keeps only in-frame clones here, not all; method: immunoSEQ multiplex PCR. The data contain about 180,000 clones, about 13% of them seen just once; the ten biggest clones take up approximately 0.62%.

Sequenced input: central memory CD4+ T cells from blood. The chain has TRBV30 and TRBJ2-7; no definite D call. The sequence was obtained from a woman between 18 and 29 years old in good health. The CDR3: CAWSLQDPYEQYF. The CDR3 DNA follows: TGTGCCTGGAGTCTTCAGGATCCCTACGAGCAGTACTTC.